This TCR beta chain stems from a study of blood T cell repertoires in COVID-19. As for the study in general: Collection of acute and convalescent COVID-19 samples took place in the United States, Italy and Spain. Nucleic acid was either cDNA or gDNA, and it came from T cells, B-cell-depleted T cells, or PBMCs.

In the authors' methods: Reference gene primer amplification in the assay estimated nucleated cell counts. Profiled with immunoSEQ multiplex PCR; TCRdb holds only in-frame clones, not every one. The DNA gave D and trimming, while V, J and clone size come from that table. The sample carries approximately 82,000 clones, 80% to 85% recorded once. Germline loops: CDR1 KGHDR, CDR2 SFDVKD. The V segment lost 3 bases and the J segment 0 bases; nucleotides outside the gene matches: 6. The CDR3 is 18 residues long. This chain links TRBV24-1 with TRBJ2-1; TRBD2 matches at 11 bases. This clonotype was obtained from an older woman with acute or convalescent COVID-19. The sample was peripheral blood. The CDR3 DNA reads TGTGCCACCAGTGATGGGACTAGCGGAGTTCGCTCCTACAATGAGCAGTTCTTC. It encodes CATSDGTSGVRSYNEQFF.